Shown below are 3 T cell receptor beta chains from a single sample sequenced in a study of shared clonotypes between healthy human individuals. Assay: immunoSEQ multiplex PCR; the TCRdb copy retains only in-frame clones and omits some. The profile shows hundreds of thousands of clones, about 74% of them singletons. The material sequenced was memory CD4+ T cells sorted from blood. Stated subset: CD45RA-negative fraction. These receptors came from a woman in her twenties or thirties in good health.

The chain recombines TRBV15 with TRBJ1-5; possibly TRBD1 for D (5 bases). The CDR3 totals 17 residues. Germline CDR1 LNHNV, CDR2 YYDKDF (reference sequence). The V end was cut by 6 bases, the J end by 0 bases, with 18 bases between. The CDR3 nucleotides read TGTGCCACCAGGGGAGGGGCGGACACCCATAGCAATCAGCCCCAGCATTTT. Residues: CATRGGADTHSNQPQHF.

The chain uses TRBV28 and TRBJ2-7, with D maybe TRBD2 (7 bases). The CDR3 consists of 16 residues. The germline gives CDR1 MDHEN, CDR2 SYDVKM. Trimming left V 5 bases short and J 6 bases short, with 23 bases between. The CDR3: CASSPWGPGGTSEQYF. The DNA of the CDR3 is TGTGCCAGCAGTCCATGGGGCCCGGGGGGCACCTCCGAGCAGTACTTC.

As for this clone: The sample has other DNA sequences that encode this CDR3 too. V gene TRBV7-2 combines with J gene TRBJ2-3; 11 nucleotides match TRBD2. This CDR3 region has 16 residues. Looked up from germline, CDR1 is SGHTA and CDR2 is FQGNSA. After removal of 6 bases from V and 0 bases from J, the junction contained 5 bases not matched to a gene. In DNA form, the CDR3 reads TGTGCCAGCAGGCGGGGGACTAGCGGCAGCACAGATACGCAGTATTTT. Its protein is CASRRGTSGSTDTQYF.